One and the same sample provided the 23 T cell receptor beta chains below, sequenced in a study of T cells in Graves' hyperthyroidism and ophthalmopathy. RNA transcripts yielded amplified TCR beta CDR3 regions. The primer set for the first-round RT-PCR of the TCR CDR3 was HTBI. TCRdb re-analysed the multiplex PCR reads in MiXCR, keeping a single row per CDR3 protein. The sample gives 450,000 to 700,000 distinct CDR3 sequences, approximately 44% of which show up once; around a fifth is in the top ten. The specimen sequenced was peripheral blood or thyroid tissue (not recorded which). These receptor sequences come from an adult woman with Graves' disease, either hyperthyroidism or ophthalmopathy (not recorded which).

This chain joins TRBV29-1 and TRBJ1-1, with D possibly being TRBD1 (5 bases). Trimming cost V 8 bases and J 3 bases, with 10 bases left between them. The CDR3 spans 11 residues. The germline CDR1 and CDR2 sequences are SQVTM and ANQGSEA. The CDR3 here is CSLGVDTEAFF. The CDR3 nucleotides read TGCAGCTTGGGGGTGGACACTGAAGCTTTCTTT. The full variable domain, rest sourced from reference TRBV29-1 and TRBJ1-1, is SAVISQKPSRDICQRGTSLTIQCQVDSQVTMMFWYRQQPGQSLTLIATANQGSEATYESGFVIDKFPISRPNLTFSTLTVSNMSPEDSSIYLCSLGVDTEAFFGQGTRLTVV.

In this sample, this clonotype turned up a few times. The junction departs from germline at one end; a sequencing error may be responsible. This chain links TRBV5-1 with TRBJ1-1; unclear D gene. CDR3 length equals 13 residues. Per germline, CDR1 SGHRS and CDR2 YFSETQ. The CDR3 nucleotides are TGTGCCAGCAGCTTAGTTCCGAACACTGAAGCTTTCTTT. Its protein is CASSLVPNTEAFF.

The chain links TRBV9 to TRBJ2-5; TRBD1 is a possible D gene (5 bases). V shed 6 bases and J shed 4 bases, with 13 bases lying between them. From germline, CDR1 is SGDLS and CDR2 YYNGEE. CDR3 length: 13 amino acids. The CDR3 DNA follows: TGTGCCAGCACCCGTGTGGGGCGAGAGACCCAGTACTTC. Residues: CASTRVGRETQYF. Complete variable domain (other parts from reference TRBV9 and TRBJ2-5): DSGVTQTPKHLITATGQRVTLRCSPRSGDLSVYWYQQSLDQGLQFLIQYYNGEERAKGNILERFSAQQFPDLHSELNLSSLELGDSALYFCASTRVGRETQYFGPGTRLLVL.

This chain connects TRBV5-1 to TRBJ2-7; 9 bases match TRBD1. The V gene end was trimmed by 0 bases and the J gene end by 3 bases; junction bases not matched to a gene: 10. The V gene's germline CDR1 is SGHRS and CDR2 YFSETQ. The CDR3 length is 17 residues. The CDR3 protein is CASSLEIPGQGNYEQYF. For the CDR3, the DNA is TGCGCCAGCAGCTTGGAAATTCCGGGACAGGGTAACTACGAGCAGTACTTC.

A note on this clonotype: No conserved phenylalanine or tryptophan ends this CDR3, so it is likely a read error. No DNA is shown, since the ends of the CDR3 on it are uncertain; the CDR3 is the one TCRdb lists. The chain couples TRBV2 to TRBJ1-1; the table assigns TRBD1, which was not confirmed against the DNA. With termini counted, the CDR3 has 9 amino acids. Germline CDR1 and CDR2: SNHLY and FYNNEI. The CDR3 sequence: CASSEARGL.

The chain links TRBV10-3 to TRBJ2-5; the D gene could be TRBD1 or TRBD2 (5 bases each). V was shortened by 6 bases and J by 9 bases, with 20 bases between the two germline ends. CDR1 is ENHRY and CDR2 is SYGVKD in the germline V gene. There are 14 residues in the CDR3. The CDR3: CAIRGPGPNQPQYF. The CDR3 nucleotides read TGTGCCATCAGGGGCCCGGGACCCAATCAGCCCCAGTACTTC.

This clonotype was seen at least ten times. This sequence joins TRBV15 and TRBJ1-6; D gene unclear. CDR3 length: 16 amino acids. In germline, CDR1 is LNHNV, CDR2 YYDKDF (reference sequence). V was shortened by 2 bases and J by 7 bases, with 15 bases between the two germline ends. The CDR3 nucleotides read TGTGCCACCAGCAGAACCTACCCCAGAGGGAATTCACCCCTCCACTTT. Protein product: CATSRTYPRGNSPLHF.

A remark on this clonotype: A clone one base away is much larger, so this may be a read error. The chain couples TRBV5-4 to TRBJ1-1, with D hard to call. This CDR3 is built from 14 residues. Trimming shortened V by 4 bases and J by 4 bases, and 14 bases separated the two germline ends. CDR1 is SGHNT and CDR2 is YYREEE in the germline V gene (reference sequence). CDR3 nucleotide sequence: TGTGCCAGCAGCGCGTCGACATGGAGCACTGAAGCTTTCTTT. Translation gives CASSASTWSTEAFF.

This clonotype appeared many times. This rearrangement joins TRBV29-1 to TRBJ2-7, with a tentative D call TRBD1 (7 bases). The CDR3 length is 12 residues. Trimming left V 7 bases short and J 6 bases short, with 16 bases between. Germline loops: CDR1 SQVTM, CDR2 ANQGSEA. The CDR3 reads CSANRQGGEQYF. As DNA, the CDR3 is TGCAGCGCTAATCGCCAGGGGGGCGAGCAGTACTTC.

This clonotype was counted at least ten times. The chain combines TRBV4-1 with TRBJ2-7, with 10 bases aligning to TRBD1. The CDR3 length is 16 residues. V shed 1 base and J 6 bases; nucleotides not matched to a gene: 9. CDR1 is MGHRA and CDR2 is YSYEKL in the germline V gene. CDR3 amino acids: CASSQAGRDRGFEQYF. CDR3 coding DNA: TGCGCCAGCAGCCAAGCGGGGCGGGACAGGGGTTTCGAGCAGTACTTC.

The chain joins TRBV7-8 to TRBJ1-5, with 7 bases matching TRBD1. The V gene's germline CDR1 is SGHVS and CDR2 FQNEAQ. The CDR3 sequence is 18 residues long. V gave up 6 bases and J gave up 5 bases; unmatched junction bases: 19. CDR3: CASSATSMGRGSYQPQHF. CDR3 sequence (DNA): TGTGCCAGCAGTGCCACCTCAATGGGCAGGGGGTCATATCAGCCCCAGCATTTT.

In this sample, this clonotype turned up many times. V is TRBV4-1 and J is TRBJ2-5; D is unclear. Trimming cost V 0 bases and J 2 bases, with 13 bases left between them. Germline V gives CDR1 MGHRA, CDR2 YSYEKL. The length of the CDR3 is 16 residues. The CDR3: CASSQDPGVGQETQYF. Written as DNA, the CDR3 is TGCGCCAGCAGCCAAGATCCTGGGGTTGGACAAGAGACCCAGTACTTC.

There are many counts of this clonotype. V usage is TRBV7-9 and J usage is TRBJ1-3; D gene ambiguous. The V end lost 7 bases, the J end lost 4 bases, and 17 bases lay between the germline ends. Per the germline V gene, CDR1 is SEHNR and CDR2 is FQNEAQ (reference sequence). The CDR3 is 15 amino acids. In DNA, the CDR3 is TGTGCCAGCATCAACAAGGGAGAGTCGGGAAACACCATATATTTT. It encodes CASINKGESGNTIYF.

Only one count was recorded for this clonotype. V is TRBV15 and J is TRBJ1-5; D uncertain. Germline-derived CDR1 and CDR2 are LNHNV and YYDKDF (reference sequence). The CDR3 length is 19 residues. The V and J ends lost 5 bases and 0 bases respectively, with 23 bases between them. The CDR3 is CATSLGSARRQYSNQPQHF. CDR3 DNA: TGTGCCACCAGCTTGGGCAGTGCTAGACGTCAGTATAGCAATCAGCCCCAGCATTTT.

As to this clonotype: At one of its ends the junction is not consistent with the germline gene, which may arise from a read error. This chain joins TRBV19 and TRBJ2-6; 8 bases line up with TRBD1. The germline CDR1 and CDR2 sequences are LNHDA and SQIVND (reference sequence). This CDR3 is 13 amino acids long. The CDR3: CASSEQGAVTEAF. The CDR3 DNA follows: TGTGCCAGTAGCGAGCAGGGGGCCGTCACTGAAGCTTTC.

V is TRBV6-1 and J is TRBJ1-5; 7 bases map to TRBD1. The CDR3 consists of 13 residues. CDR1 is MNHNS, CDR2 SASEGT, per germline. The ends lost 11 bases at V and 5 bases at J; junction bases unmatched: 9. CDR3 sequence (DNA): TGTGCCCACCCGGGACAGACTTATCAGCCCCAGCATTTT. This gives the protein CAHPGQTYQPQHF.

J is TRBJ1-5 and V is TRBV10-3; tentative D call: TRBD1 (6 bases). The germline CDR1 and CDR2 sequences are ENHRY and SYGVKD. The CDR3 loop spans 14 amino acids. CDR3 residues: CARAAGTKNQPQHF. CDR3 bases: TGTGCTAGGGCGGCCGGGACAAAAAATCAGCCCCAGCATTTT.

This clonotype was picked up many times. The genes are TRBV19 and TRBJ2-2, with a possible D match to TRBD1 (5 bases). Germline CDR1 and CDR2: LNHDA and SQIVND (reference sequence). This CDR3 spans 13 amino acids. V lost 3 bases, J lost 5 bases, and 7 bases lay in between. The CDR3 DNA reads as TGTGCCAGTAGTATTGACAGAACCGGGGAGCTGTTTTTT. Its translation is CASSIDRTGELFF.

This clonotype showed up just once. This chain joins TRBV9 and TRBJ1-1; D gene uncertain. Germline V lookup: CDR1 SGDLS, CDR2 YYNGEE. The CDR3 is 14 residues long. V was clipped by 2 bases and J by 3 bases, with 11 bases between them. CDR3 protein: CASSVSYGDTEAFF. CDR3 coding DNA: TGTGCCAGCAGCGTTTCCTACGGAGACACTGAAGCTTTCTTT.

This chain joins TRBV24-1 and TRBJ2-5; TRBD1 matches at 8 bases. The CDR3 loop spans 13 amino acids. V shed 4 bases and J 5 bases; nucleotides not matched to a gene: 2. Looked up from germline, CDR1 is KGHDR and CDR2 is SFDVKD. In DNA, the CDR3 is TGTGCCACCAGTGAACGGACAGGGGAGACCCAGTACTTC. This translates into CATSERTGETQYF.

This clonotype was picked up many times. This chain uses TRBV6-1 with TRBJ2-7, with D tentatively TRBD1 or TRBD2 (5 bases each). The V gene lost 1 base and the J gene lost 9 bases, with 16 bases spanning the gap. Germline V gene lookup returns CDR1 MNHNS and CDR2 SASEGT. The CDR3 spans 14 residues. The CDR3 DNA sequence: TGTGCCAGCAGTGAAGAGAGGGGAAGGGAAAGGCAGTACTTC. Translated, it gives CASSEERGRERQYF.

J is TRBJ1-2 and V is TRBV15; no clear D. V dropped 8 bases and J dropped 6 bases, with 10 bases sitting between them. This CDR3 region has 11 residues. Germline CDR1 and CDR2: LNHNV and YYDKDF (reference sequence). The CDR3 loop reads CATRGDDGYTF. The CDR3 region has the DNA TGTGCCACCCGCGGTGACGATGGCTACACCTTC. Full variable domain (remainder filled in from reference TRBV15 and TRBJ1-2): DAMVIQNPRYQVTQFGKPVTLSCSQTLNHNVMYWYQQKSSQAPKLLFHYYDKDFNNEADTPDNFQSRRPNTSFCFLDIRSPGLGDTAMYLCATRGDDGYTFGSGTRLTVV.

V gene TRBV7-8 combines with J gene TRBJ1-5; no firm D call. V lost 5 bases and J lost 6, with 11 bases in between. Germline V CDR1 and CDR2: SGHVS, FQNEAQ. This CDR3 is built from 13 residues. The CDR3 DNA reads as TGTGCCAGCAGCCCGCGTTGGGGTCAGCCCCAGCATTTT. Protein sequence: CASSPRWGQPQHF.